These 11 T cell receptor beta chains were sequenced from one sample in a study of OX40 agonist ivuxolimab in advanced cancers. Clones were read by immunoSEQ multiplex PCR, and TCRdb kept only the in-frame ones, dropping some. The table lists around 69,000 clones, 75% to 90% of them singletons, with roughly 6% in the top ten. This material consisted of CD4+ or CD8+ T cells sorted from blood, taken in a trial of the OX40 agonist ivuxolimab. The origin of the receptors is an adult with an advanced solid tumor such as melanoma, head and neck, liver or kidney cancer.

This chain uses TRBV28 with TRBJ1-2, with a tentative D call TRBD1 (5 bases). The germline V and J ends were trimmed by 4 bases and 4 bases, with 10 bases remaining between them. The CDR3 is made up of 13 amino acids. Germline-derived CDR1 and CDR2 are MDHEN and SYDVKM. CDR3 sequence reads: CASSWDGPYGYTF. CDR3 sequence (DNA): TGTGCCAGCAGTTGGGACGGTCCCTATGGCTACACCTTC.

V usage is TRBV4-1 and J usage is TRBJ2-7; 9 bases agree with TRBD1. The CDR3 has 14 amino acids. V gave up 4 bases and J gave up 5 bases; unmatched junction bases: 6. The germline CDR1 and CDR2 sequences are MGHRA and YSYEKL. CDR3 sequence (DNA): TGCGCCAGCAGCCTTCCGGACAGGGGCCACGAGCAGTACTTC. Translation gives CASSLPDRGHEQYF.

The chain joins TRBV5-4 to TRBJ2-7; D ambiguous. The germline V gene encodes CDR1 SGHNT and CDR2 YYREEE (reference sequence). This CDR3 is 14 amino acids long. Trimming cost V 4 bases and J 4 bases, with 15 bases left between them. The CDR3 coding sequence is TGTGCCAGCAGCACAACTCTTGGTGAATACGAGCAGTACTTC. Protein product: CASSTTLGEYEQYF.

The chain carries TRBV27 and TRBJ1-1; no reliable D call. Germline-derived CDR1 and CDR2 are MNHEY and SMNVEV (reference sequence). CDR3 size: 13 residues. V was shortened by 5 bases and J by 1 base, with 8 bases between the two germline ends. This chain's CDR3 is CASSPLGNTEAFF. For the CDR3, the DNA is TGTGCCAGCAGTCCTCTAGGGAACACTGAAGCTTTCTTT.

The V call is TRBV7-2, the J call TRBJ2-5; no definite D call. The CDR3 covers 15 residues. V dropped 5 bases and J dropped 3 bases, with 16 bases sitting between them. Germline CDR1 reads SGHTA; CDR2 reads FQGNSA. Here the CDR3 DNA reads TGTGCCAGCAGCATAGGCCCGGGTGGCGAAGAGACCCAGTACTTC. Protein sequence: CASSIGPGGEETQYF.

The chain uses TRBV6-5 and TRBJ1-5, with unresolved D. The CDR3 spans 12 residues. With 5 bases removed from V and 6 bases from J, the gap between germline ends came to 8 bases. Germline loops: CDR1 MNHEY, CDR2 SVGAGI. The chain's CDR3 is CASSPQTQPQHF. CDR3 nucleotide sequence: TGTGCCAGCAGTCCCCAGACTCAGCCCCAGCATTTT.

The chain combines TRBV7-3 with TRBJ2-1; 7 bases agree with TRBD1. The CDR3 loop spans 16 amino acids. Germline V gene lookup returns CDR1 SGHTA and CDR2 FQGTGA. J was trimmed by 5 bases and V by 3 bases; bases with no gene match: 10. CDR3 sequence: CASSLAVGGQHNEQFF. The CDR3 nucleotides are TGTGCCAGCAGCTTGGCCGTTGGGGGACAGCACAATGAGCAGTTCTTC.

CDR3 loop: CASSSTGQQVEELFF. The CDR3, as DNA: TGTGCCAGCAGCTCGACGGGACAGCAGGTGGAGGAGCTGTTTTTT. V is TRBV7-9 and J is TRBJ2-2, with TRBD1 matching over 7 bases. After removal of 4 bases from V and 10 bases from J, the junction contained 12 bases not matched to a gene. The CDR3 sequence is 15 residues long. The germline V gene has CDR1 SEHNR and CDR2 FQNEAQ (reference sequence). Combining the CDR3 with reference TRBV7-9 and TRBJ2-2 gives the whole variable domain DTGVSQNPRHKITKRGQNVTFRCDPISEHNRLYWYRQTLGQGPEFLTYFQNEAQLEKSRLLSDRFSAERPKGSFSTLEIQRTEQGDSAMYLCASSSTGQQVEELFFGEGSRLTVL.

This sequence joins TRBV2 and TRBJ1-4; 8 bases fit TRBD1. Trimming removed 3 bases from V and 7 bases from J; junction bases left unmatched: 4. Germline V gene sequence: CDR1 SNHLY, CDR2 FYNNEI. The CDR3 is 14 amino acids. Written as DNA, the CDR3 is TGTGCCAGCAGTGAGGACAGGGTCTCTGAAAAACTGTTTTTT. As protein: CASSEDRVSEKLFF.

V usage is TRBV27 and J usage is TRBJ2-1; the D gene is possibly TRBD1 (6 bases). Germline V CDR1 and CDR2: MNHEY, SMNVEV (reference sequence). Trimming left V 6 bases short and J 6 bases short, with 15 bases between. This CDR3 is 14 amino acids long. CDR3 sequence reads: CASRTGTSPNEQFF. The CDR3 region has the DNA TGTGCCAGCAGAACAGGGACATCCCCCAATGAGCAGTTCTTC.

This clone was counted once. The chain links TRBV11-2 to TRBJ2-7; 16 bases agree with TRBD2. Trimming cost V 0 bases and J 6 bases; bases outside gene matches: 11. This CDR3 is 19 amino acids long. Germline CDR1 reads SGHAT; CDR2 reads FQNNGV. Here the CDR3 DNA reads TGTGCCAGCAGCTTAGAGGGACTAGCGGGAGGGTGGATCCTGGGCGAGCAGTACTTC. Translated, it gives CASSLEGLAGGWILGEQYF.